This note documents a single T cell receptor beta chain sequence. Its antigen remains unknown. The table came from immunoSEQ multiplex PCR; TCRdb's copy has only in-frame clones and leaves some out. The sample includes tens of thousands of clones, about 80% seen only once; the top ten take over 15%. The sample's time point: cycle 4 day 1 (C4D1), after more than five weeks of nivolumab. Every patient was affected by relapse after autologous stem cell transplantation, while exposure to brentuximab vedotin was not uniform. The data derive from a study of PD-1 blockade in classical Hodgkin lymphoma. The CDR3 consists of 14 residues. The germline gives CDR1 MDHEN, CDR2 SYDVKM. The V and J ends lost 4 bases and 5 bases, in that order; junction bases with no gene match: 6. Study observations and caveats: Possibly reflecting disease activity or prior therapy, repertoire differences have causes that remain undefined. By C4D1, CD4+ diversity increased significantly, especially in complete responders. Patients with an early start, nivolumab under 1 year after ASCT, were excluded.

Sequences were derived from peripheral blood mononuclear cells (PBMCs), sampled before the fourth cycle of nivolumab. The chain employs TRBV28 and TRBJ2-5; 8 bases match TRBD2. The clonotype originates from a human donor with classical Hodgkin lymphoma. The CDR3 DNA follows: TGTGCCAGCAGTTCCCTGTCGGGGGGGGAGACCCAGTACTTC. It translates to CASSSLSGGETQYF.